The sequence of this TCR beta chain was determined in a study of blood T cell repertoires in COVID-19. Study overall: Some COVID-19 samples were acute and others convalescent; all came from the United States, Italy and Spain. PBMCs, B-cell-depleted T cells, or T cells provided the cDNA or gDNA that made up the material.

Original processing notes: Scientists estimated how many nucleated cells there were by amplifying reference gene primers. Assay: immunoSEQ multiplex PCR; the TCRdb copy retains only in-frame clones and omits some. From that table come the V and J calls and clone size; the DNA was used to work out D and trimming. Altogether about 200,000 clones are present, 70% to 85% being singletons, with the ten largest covering roughly 8.7%. Germline CDR1 and CDR2: KGHSH and LQKENI. The CDR3 length is 14 residues. V was pared by 0 bases and J by 2 bases, with 8 bases between. This clone was seen a single time. Specimen: peripheral blood. This TCR derives from a man aged 50 or older with active or convalescent COVID-19. The chain employs TRBV18 and TRBJ2-7; D unclear. The CDR3 nucleotides are TGTGCCAGCTCACCACCAACAGAAGCCTACGAGCAGTACTTC. Translated, it gives CASSPPTEAYEQYF.